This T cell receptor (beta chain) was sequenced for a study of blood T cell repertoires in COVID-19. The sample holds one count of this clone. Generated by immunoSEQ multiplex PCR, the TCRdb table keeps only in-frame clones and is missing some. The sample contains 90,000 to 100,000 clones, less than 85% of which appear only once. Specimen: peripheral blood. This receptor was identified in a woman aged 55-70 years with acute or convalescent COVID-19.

The CDR3 nucleotides are TGTGCCAGCAGCTTAGGGAGGGGGGGACCAACGTCACCCCTCCACTTT. Protein sequence: CASSLGRGGPTSPLHF. The V and J genes are TRBV11-1 and TRBJ1-6; perhaps TRBD1 as D (6 bases). Germline V gene sequence: CDR1 SGHAT, CDR2 FQDESV (reference sequence). Trimming took off 1 base at V and 10 bases at J, with 17 bases between the two ends. This CDR3 is built from 16 residues.